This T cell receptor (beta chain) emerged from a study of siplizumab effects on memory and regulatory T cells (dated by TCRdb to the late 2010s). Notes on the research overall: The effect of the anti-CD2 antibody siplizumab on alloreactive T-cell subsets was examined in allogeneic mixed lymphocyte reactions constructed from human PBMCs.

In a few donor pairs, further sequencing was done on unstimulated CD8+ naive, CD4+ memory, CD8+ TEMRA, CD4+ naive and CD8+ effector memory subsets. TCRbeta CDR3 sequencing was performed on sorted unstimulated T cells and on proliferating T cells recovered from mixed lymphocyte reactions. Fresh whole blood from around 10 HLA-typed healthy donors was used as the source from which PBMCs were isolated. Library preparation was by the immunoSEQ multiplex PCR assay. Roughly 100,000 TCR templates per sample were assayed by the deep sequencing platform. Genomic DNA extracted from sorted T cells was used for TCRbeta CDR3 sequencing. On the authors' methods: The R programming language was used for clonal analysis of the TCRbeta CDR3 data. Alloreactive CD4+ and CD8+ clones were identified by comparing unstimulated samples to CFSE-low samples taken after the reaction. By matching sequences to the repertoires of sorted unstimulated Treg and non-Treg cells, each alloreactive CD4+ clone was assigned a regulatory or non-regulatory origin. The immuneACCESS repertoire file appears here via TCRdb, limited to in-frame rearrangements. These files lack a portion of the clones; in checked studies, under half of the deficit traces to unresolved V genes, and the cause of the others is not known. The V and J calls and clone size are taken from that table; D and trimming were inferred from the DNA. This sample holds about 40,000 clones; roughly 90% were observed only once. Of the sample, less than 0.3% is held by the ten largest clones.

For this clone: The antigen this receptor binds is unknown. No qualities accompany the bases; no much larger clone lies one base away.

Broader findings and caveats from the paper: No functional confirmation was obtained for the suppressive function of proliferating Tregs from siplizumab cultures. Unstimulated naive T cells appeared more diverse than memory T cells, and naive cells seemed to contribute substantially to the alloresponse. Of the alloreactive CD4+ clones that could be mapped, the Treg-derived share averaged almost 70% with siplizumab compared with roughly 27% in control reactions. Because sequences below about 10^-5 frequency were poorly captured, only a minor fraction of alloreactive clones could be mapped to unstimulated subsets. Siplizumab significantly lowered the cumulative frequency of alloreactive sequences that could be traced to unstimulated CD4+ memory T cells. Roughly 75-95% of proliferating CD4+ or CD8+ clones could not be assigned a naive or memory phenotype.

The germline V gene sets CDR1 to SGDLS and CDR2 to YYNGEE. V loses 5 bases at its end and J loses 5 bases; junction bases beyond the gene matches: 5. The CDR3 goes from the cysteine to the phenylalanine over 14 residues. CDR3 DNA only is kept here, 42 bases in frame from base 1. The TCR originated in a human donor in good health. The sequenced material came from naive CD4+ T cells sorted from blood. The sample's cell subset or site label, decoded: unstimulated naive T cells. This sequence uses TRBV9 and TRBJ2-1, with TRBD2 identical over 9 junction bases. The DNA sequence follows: TGTGCCAGCAGGGCGGGAGGGAAAGACAATGAGCAGTTCTTC. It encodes CASRAGGKDNEQFF.